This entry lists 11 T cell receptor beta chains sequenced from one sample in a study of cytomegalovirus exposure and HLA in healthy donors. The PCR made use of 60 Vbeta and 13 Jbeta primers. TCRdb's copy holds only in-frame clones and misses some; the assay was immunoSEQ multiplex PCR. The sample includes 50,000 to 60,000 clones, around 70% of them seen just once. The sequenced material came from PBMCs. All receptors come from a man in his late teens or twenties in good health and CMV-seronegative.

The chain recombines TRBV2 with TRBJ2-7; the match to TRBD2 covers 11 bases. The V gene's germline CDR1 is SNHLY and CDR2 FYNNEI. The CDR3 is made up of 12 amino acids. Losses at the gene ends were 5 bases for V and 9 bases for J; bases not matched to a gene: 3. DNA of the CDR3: TGTGCCAGCAGTTTTCTAGCGGGAGGGCAGTACTTC. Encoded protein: CASSFLAGGQYF.

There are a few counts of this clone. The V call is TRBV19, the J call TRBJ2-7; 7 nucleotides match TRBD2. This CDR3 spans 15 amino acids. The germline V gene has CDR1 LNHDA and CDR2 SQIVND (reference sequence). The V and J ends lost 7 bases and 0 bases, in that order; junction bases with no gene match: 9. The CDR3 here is CASKIGLGTSYEQYF. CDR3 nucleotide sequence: TGTGCCAGTAAAATAGGACTAGGCACCTCCTACGAGCAGTACTTC.

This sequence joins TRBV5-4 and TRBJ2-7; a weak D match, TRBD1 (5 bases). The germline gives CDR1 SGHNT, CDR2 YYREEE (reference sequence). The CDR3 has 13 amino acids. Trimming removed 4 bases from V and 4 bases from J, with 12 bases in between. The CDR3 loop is CASSPGDRYEQYF. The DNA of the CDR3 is TGTGCCAGCAGCCCCGGTGACAGATACGAGCAGTACTTC.

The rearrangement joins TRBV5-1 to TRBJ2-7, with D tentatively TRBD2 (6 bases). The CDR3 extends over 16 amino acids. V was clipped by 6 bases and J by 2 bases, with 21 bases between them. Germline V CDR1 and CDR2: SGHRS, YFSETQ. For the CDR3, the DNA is TGCGCCAGCACCTGGGGACCGGGGGTAAAAGCCTACGAGCAGTACTTC. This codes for CASTWGPGVKAYEQYF.

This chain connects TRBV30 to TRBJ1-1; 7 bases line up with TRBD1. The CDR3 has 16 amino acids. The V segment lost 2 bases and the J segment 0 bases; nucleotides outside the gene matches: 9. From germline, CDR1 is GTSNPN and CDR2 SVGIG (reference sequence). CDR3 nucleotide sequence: TGTGCCTGGAGTCGTACAAGGGGGCCCCTGAACACTGAAGCTTTCTTT. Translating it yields CAWSRTRGPLNTEAFF.

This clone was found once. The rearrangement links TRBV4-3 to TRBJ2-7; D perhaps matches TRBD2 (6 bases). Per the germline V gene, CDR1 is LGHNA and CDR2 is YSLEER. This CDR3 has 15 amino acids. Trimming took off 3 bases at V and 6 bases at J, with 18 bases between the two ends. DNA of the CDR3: TGCGCCAGCAGCCAGGGGGGTCTCTCCTCCCGCGAGCAGTACTTC. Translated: CASSQGGLSSREQYF.

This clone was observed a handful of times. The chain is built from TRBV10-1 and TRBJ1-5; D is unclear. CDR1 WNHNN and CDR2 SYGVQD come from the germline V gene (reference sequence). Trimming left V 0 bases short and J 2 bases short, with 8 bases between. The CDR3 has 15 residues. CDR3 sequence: CASSESKLGNQPQHF. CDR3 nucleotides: TGCGCCAGCAGTGAGTCGAAGCTAGGCAATCAGCCCCAGCATTTT.

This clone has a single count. CDR3 in amino acids: CSVEVLQETQYF. The CDR3, as DNA: TGCAGCGTTGAAGTCCTCCAAGAGACCCAGTACTTC. The gene calls are TRBV29-1 and TRBJ2-5; no clear D gene. This CDR3 has 12 amino acids. V lost 1 base and J lost 1, with 4 bases in between. Germline lookup yields CDR1 SQVTM and CDR2 ANQGSEA.

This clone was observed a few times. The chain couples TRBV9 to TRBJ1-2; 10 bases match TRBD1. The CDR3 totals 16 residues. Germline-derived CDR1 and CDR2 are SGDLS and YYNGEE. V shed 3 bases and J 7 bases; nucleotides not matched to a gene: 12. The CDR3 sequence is CASSERPGTGELGYTF. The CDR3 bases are TGTGCCAGCAGCGAACGTCCCGGGACAGGGGAACTTGGCTACACCTTC.

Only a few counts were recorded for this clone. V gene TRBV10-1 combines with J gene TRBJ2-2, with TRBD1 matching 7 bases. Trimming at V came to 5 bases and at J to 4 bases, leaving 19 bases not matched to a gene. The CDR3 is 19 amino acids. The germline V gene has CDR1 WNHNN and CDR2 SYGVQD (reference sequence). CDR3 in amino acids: CASSRPRDSKKISTGELFF. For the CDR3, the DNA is TGCGCCAGCAGTCGTCCCCGGGACAGTAAGAAAATCAGCACCGGGGAGCTGTTTTTT.

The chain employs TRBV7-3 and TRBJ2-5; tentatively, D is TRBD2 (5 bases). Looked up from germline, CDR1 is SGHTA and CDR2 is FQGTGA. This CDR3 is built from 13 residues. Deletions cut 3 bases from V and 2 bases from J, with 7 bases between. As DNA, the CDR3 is TGTGCCAGCAGCTTCGGCGGGCAAGAGACCCAGTACTTC. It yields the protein CASSFGGQETQYF. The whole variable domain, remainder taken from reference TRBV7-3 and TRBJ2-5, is GAGVSQTPSNKVTEKGKYVELRCDPISGHTALYWYRQSLGQGPEFLIYFQGTGAADDSGLPNDRFFAVRPEGSVSTLKIQRTERGDSAVYLCASSFGGQETQYFGPGTRLLVL.